This T cell receptor (beta chain) is drawn from a study of blood T cells in healthy people across ages (dated by TCRdb to 2015 to 2017). General notes on the study: In model experiments, roughly one uniquely barcoded TCR beta cDNA molecule per two T cells was captured by template switching. The study measured age-related changes in TCR beta repertoire diversity using deep sequencing normalized with unique cDNA molecular identifiers. Donors were grouped into four age groups: young (average roughly 17 years), middle-aged (39), aged (roughly 67) and long-lived (less than 85). To avoid experimental bias, donors of different ages were randomly spread across the sequencing lanes. The study analyzed two additional independent replicas of 1 million unique cDNA reads from the same blood draw for two donors, one aged 18 to 30 and one aged 80 or older. Here is what the overall study found, with its caveats: Since profiling was done on bulk unsorted PBMCs, naive and antigen-experienced compartments could not be conclusively compared. Total diversity estimates from one million sequenced T cells were considered lower bounds and underestimates. Compared with the aged group, the long-lived group had more naive CD4+ T cells, fewer expanded clones and increased TCR diversity, suggesting age selection. A strong correlation was found between observed TCR beta diversity and the percentage of naive T cells measured by flow cytometry. Because the CMV infection status of the donors was unknown, age-related changes in expanded clonotypes may potentially have been confounded. Observed TCR beta diversity per million T cells fell roughly linearly with age, and a significant reduction was already apparent by age about 38.

The donors were roughly 39 Caucasian individuals from Russia, aged roughly 6 to 100 years, who were systemically healthy. Approximately 11 milliliters of peripheral blood were drawn from each donor into EDTA-treated Vacutainer tubes. Ficoll-Paque density-gradient centrifugation was used to isolate PBMCs, with at least 7 million per sample. Trizol reagent was used to extract total RNA from the PBMCs, yielding at least 5.5 micrograms per sample. For every donor, an aliquot of PBMCs went through flow cytometry to measure the percentages of naive CD45RAhigh/CD27high T cells. Library preparation used 5' RACE. Sequencing was carried out with an Illumina HiSeq 2500. A second PCR of about 7 to 12 cycles was performed with a sample-barcoded 5' primer and a J-beta primer mix. A unique molecular identifier was introduced onto each TCR beta cDNA molecule by a template-switch 5' adaptor carrying 12 random nucleotides. At least 2.5 million CDR3-containing paired-end reads were obtained from each sample. All of the RNA was converted into first-strand cDNA using the Mint cDNA synthesis kit, with a TRBC-specific oligonucleotide serving as the primer. All cDNA was treated with uracil-DNA glycosylase and then went through a first 18-cycle PCR with the universal primers M1SS and BC2_uni_R. For the original study's pipeline: Normalization of each sample was performed by random selection of 1 million high-quality reads, each carrying a distinct molecular identifier. Instead of being binned into consensus sequences, reads that shared molecular identifiers were thrown out. MiTCR, set to a Q25 quality threshold and the strictest error-elimination algorithm, was used for CDR3 identification, clonotype clustering and error correction. A nonparametric unseen species model using Euler transformation provided a lower-bound estimate of total TCR beta diversity. TCRdb trimmed the raw reads at Q25, called clones with MiXCR and kept productive beta chains. Rows with a matching CDR3 protein are joined into one entry that keeps the most common DNA and genes. The V and J calls come from TCRdb's annotation, not from the publication. The sample table lists hundreds of thousands of distinct CDR3 sequences, 45% to 70% of them with a count of one. The ten top clones hold roughly 24% of the sample.

Note on this clonotype: No cognate antigen has been identified for it. The sample holds no much larger clone one base away, and base qualities are not on file.

The receptor was derived from a man between 35 and 55 years old in good health. Sequenced sample: blood.

In nucleotide form, the sequence is TGTGCCACCAGTGATTCCAGGACTGGCTCCTACAATGAGCAGTTCTTC. It translates as CATSDSRTGSYNEQFF. The chain is assembled from TRBV24-1 and TRBJ2-1; TRBD2 is a possible D gene, resting on 5 matching bases. Including cysteine and phenylalanine, the CDR3 has 16 amino acids. Only the CDR3 DNA is retained, 48 bases long and in frame from the first base. Trimming removed 2 bases from V and 0 bases from J, leaving 10 bases between the germline ends. Looking up the germline V gene yields CDR1 KGHDR and CDR2 SFDVKD.